The next 13 T cell receptor beta chains were all read from a single sample in a study of shared clonotypes between healthy human individuals. TCRdb keeps only in-frame clones here, not all; method: immunoSEQ multiplex PCR. The repertoire includes 600,000 to 700,000 clones, about three quarters of them detected once, and around 1.8% sits in the top ten. Sequenced: memory CD4+ T cells sorted from blood. As for subset: CD45RA-negative fraction. These receptors all come from a woman aged 25-40 years in good health.

The chain has TRBV27 and TRBJ2-2; D unresolved. Germline V gene data show CDR1 as MNHEY and CDR2 as SMNVEV (reference sequence). V lost 5 bases, J lost 1 base, and 8 bases lay in between. The CDR3 spans 14 residues. This CDR3 reads CASSQYGNTGELFF. In DNA form, the CDR3 reads TGTGCCAGCAGTCAGTACGGGAACACCGGGGAGCTGTTTTTT.

The V call is TRBV28, the J call TRBJ2-7; possibly TRBD2 for D (7 bases). The CDR3 has 15 residues. Per germline, CDR1 MDHEN and CDR2 SYDVKM. Between the trimmed V and J ends, which lost 2 bases and 9 bases, there was a span of 20 bases. This CDR3 is CASSLKAPGGWAQYF. CDR3 sequence (DNA): TGTGCCAGCAGTTTAAAGGCCCCGGGGGGCTGGGCGCAGTACTTC.

The CDR3 spells CASSPIGTGSGLTNPSYEQYF. The CDR3 nucleotides are TGTGCCAGCAGCCCTATTGGGACAGGGAGCGGGCTAACTAATCCCTCCTACGAGCAGTACTTC. The V gene is TRBV14, the J gene TRBJ2-7; 9 bases align to TRBD1. The CDR3 sequence is 21 residues long. Germline-derived CDR1 and CDR2 are SGHDN and FVKESK. Unmatched junction bases numbered 22, after V lost 4 bases and J lost 0 bases.

This clone appeared a single time. The rearrangement joins TRBV18 to TRBJ1-2; possibly TRBD1 for D (6 bases). Trimming took off 0 bases at V and 4 bases at J, with 12 bases between the two ends. Germline V lookup: CDR1 KGHSH, CDR2 LQKENI. This CDR3 contains 15 residues. The CDR3 reads CASSPPAGALYGYTF. CDR3 sequence (DNA): TGTGCCAGCTCACCACCGGCAGGGGCCCTCTATGGCTACACCTTC.

There are many counts of this clone. This rearrangement joins TRBV7-3 to TRBJ2-3; 15 bases are shared with TRBD2. Germline trimming cut 5 bases from V and 1 base from J; bases unmatched to any gene: 10. CDR3 length equals 19 residues. The germline gives CDR1 SGHTA, CDR2 FQGTGA. CDR3 DNA sequence: TGTGCCAGCAGCCAGGATGGACTAGCGGGAGGGATAGGCACAGATACGCAGTATTTT. Amino acids: CASSQDGLAGGIGTDTQYF. Filled out from reference TRBV7-3 and TRBJ2-3, the complete variable domain reads GAGVSQTPSNKVTEKGKYVELRCDPISGHTALYWYRQSLGQGPEFLIYFQGTGAADDSGLPNDRFFAVRPEGSVSTLKIQRTERGDSAVYLCASSQDGLAGGIGTDTQYFGPGTRLTVL.

The chain recombines TRBV28 with TRBJ2-3, with a possible D match to TRBD2 (6 bases). V was cut by 1 base and J by 2 bases, with 10 bases left in between. The germline CDR1 and CDR2 sequences are MDHEN and SYDVKM. The CDR3 extends over 15 amino acids. The CDR3 sequence: CASSLFGGFTDTQYF. CDR3 sequence (DNA): TGTGCCAGCAGTTTATTCGGAGGGTTCACAGATACGCAGTATTTT.

The gene calls are TRBV6-5 and TRBJ1-2; D possibly corresponds to TRBD1 (6 bases). V shed 5 bases and J shed 9 bases, with 16 bases lying between them. Germline V gene lookup returns CDR1 MNHEY and CDR2 SVGAGI. The CDR3 is made up of 13 amino acids. CDR3 DNA sequence: TGTGCCAGCAGTCGGACAGTGGGTACTAGCTACACCTTC. This gives the protein CASSRTVGTSYTF.

The chain joins TRBV18 to TRBJ1-4; possibly TRBD1 for D (5 bases). The CDR3 contains 14 residues. Between the trimmed V and J ends, which lost 2 bases and 4 bases, there was a span of 8 bases. Germline CDR1 is KGHSH and CDR2 is LQKENI. Written as DNA, the CDR3 is TGTGCCAGCTCACCAAACAGGAATAATGAAAAACTGTTTTTT. Its protein product is CASSPNRNNEKLFF. Combining the CDR3 with reference TRBV18 and TRBJ1-4 gives the whole variable domain NAGVMQNPRHLVRRRGQEARLRCSPMKGHSHVYWYRQLPEEGLKFMVYLQKENIIDESGMPKERFSAEFPKEGPSILRIQQVVRGDSAAYFCASSPNRNNEKLFFGSGTQLSVL.

This clone was seen a few times. The rearrangement joins TRBV2 to TRBJ1-1; D perhaps matches TRBD1 (5 bases). The germline V gene encodes CDR1 SNHLY and CDR2 FYNNEI. The CDR3 length is 13 residues. The V gene lost 7 bases and the J gene lost 2 bases, with 11 bases spanning the gap. The DNA of the CDR3 is TGTGCCAGCATTCGGACACTAAACACTGAAGCTTTCTTT. Protein: CASIRTLNTEAFF.

The count of this clone is one. Other DNA sequences in this sample translate to the same CDR3. V usage is TRBV4-1 and J usage is TRBJ1-5, with D possibly TRBD1 on 5 matching bases. The CDR3 is made up of 15 amino acids. V was trimmed by 0 bases and J by 4 bases, leaving 10 bases between them. The germline CDR1 and CDR2 sequences are MGHRA and YSYEKL. In DNA, the CDR3 is TGCGCCAGCAGCCAAGAGGGGGGGGGTAATCAGCCCCAGCATTTT. Amino acids: CASSQEGGGNQPQHF.

The rearrangement uses TRBV28 and TRBJ1-3; D is unclear. This CDR3 has 14 amino acids. CDR1 is MDHEN and CDR2 is SYDVKM in the germline V gene. The ends were cut back, 5 bases at V and 1 base at J, with 9 bases in the middle. In DNA form, the CDR3 reads TGTGCCAGCAGTGGAGGTGTATCTGGAAACACCATATATTTT. Translation gives CASSGGVSGNTIYF.

This clone has ten or more counts. Here the CDR3 DNA reads TGTGCCAGCAGCTTAGATGGGACAGGACGTTATGAAGCTTTCTTT. Protein product: CASSLDGTGRYEAFF. The chain carries TRBV11-2 and TRBJ1-1; 8 nucleotides line up with TRBD1. V gave up 0 bases and J gave up 7 bases; unmatched junction bases: 7. This CDR3 region has 15 residues. Germline V gene data show CDR1 as SGHAT and CDR2 as FQNNGV.

The chain links TRBV28 to TRBJ1-2; 12 positions match TRBD1. This CDR3 comprises 16 residues. The ends lost 5 bases at V and 7 bases at J; junction bases unmatched: 11. CDR1 and CDR2 from the germline V gene are MDHEN and SYDVKM. CDR3 amino acids: CASSTGTGGVLSGYTF. The CDR3, as DNA: TGTGCCAGCAGTACCGGGACAGGGGGCGTTCTTTCTGGCTACACCTTC.